This T cell receptor (beta chain) was sequenced in a study of Ad26.COV2.S vaccination and SARS-CoV-2 variants. Here immunoSEQ multiplex PCR was the method, and the copy in TCRdb shows in-frame clones only, minus some. The repertoire consists of about 450,000 clones, with roughly 89% occurring once and the leading ten covering approximately 2.5%. Study-level results: Among vaccine recipients, spike-specific TCR breadth exceeded that of placebo recipients. CD8+ and CD4+ T cells specific for spike reportedly responded with substantial breadth after vaccination.

As regards this clone: What it binds is not known.

The CDR3 sequence is 10 residues long. Trimming pared 8 bases from V and 3 bases from J, leaving 4 bases between. Germline V gene lookup returns CDR1 LNHDA and CDR2 SQIVND (reference sequence). Treatment of the sample: approximately 18 received Ad26.COV2.S at low or high dose, single or two shots; five or six received placebo; per-sample allocation not given. Specimens were obtained on day 63 following the first vaccine or placebo injection. The clonotype comes from a person aged 18-65 years who received the Ad26.COV2.S COVID-19 vaccine or a placebo. J is TRBJ1-1 and V is TRBV19; no clear D gene. Sequenced here: peripheral blood, sampled in a trial of Ad26.COV2.S vaccine versus placebo. The CDR3 DNA sequence: TGTGCCAGTGGGTACACTGAAGCTTTCTTT. It is translated as CASGYTEAFF.